The clone carrying this T cell receptor (beta chain) was seen only once. The data are from a study of shared clonotypes between healthy human individuals. Across the study: Two women and a few men aged 18 to 49 made up the donors.

CDR3 length: 18 residues. J gave up 4 bases and V 10 bases, and 22 bases lay outside the gene matches. Germline assignment: CDR1 ENHRY and CDR2 SYGVKD. CD45RO-negative cells were positively selected for CCR7, leaving out terminally differentiated effector memory CD45RA+ cells. All of the donors resided in Nashville, Tennessee, and each was a Caucasian adult. Per the original data handling: Because ImmunoSEQ provided only junction sequences with no quality scores, the filtering differed. Repertoires were generated with immunoSEQ multiplex PCR, while TCRdb's copy carries only in-frame clones and drops some. V and J calls and clone size are as listed in that table; D and trimming were resolved from the DNA. The data show 750,000 to 1,000,000 clones, about 92% seen once.

The V and J genes are TRBV10-3 and TRBJ2-3; 8 bases fit TRBD2. The receptor was derived from a young man in good health. The specimen was naive CD8+ T cells sorted from blood. The CDR3 DNA follows: TGTGCCACCTCCCTGGGAGCGGGAGACTCCCGGATGTCAGATACGCAGTATTTT. Protein sequence: CATSLGAGDSRMSDTQYF.